This T cell receptor beta chain emerged from a study of cytomegalovirus exposure and HLA in healthy donors. General observations from the study: Analysis performed later showed TCR beta chains linked to HLA being more clonally expanded than equally common others. What a later analysis reportedly showed was that an Asian-associated ancestry cluster had fewer N-insertions than the approximately 700-donor mean. When analyzed later, the rates of TCR association showed variation by HLA locus, with DRB1 the most and HLA-C the fewest.

Sampled while nominally healthy, donors likely had unrecorded immune exposures. CDR1 is SGDLS, CDR2 YYNGEE, per germline. J lost 3 bases, V lost 4 bases, and 6 bases had no gene match. This CDR3 is built from 14 residues. The PCR used 60 Vbeta and 13 Jbeta primers. Data came from immunoSEQ multiplex PCR; TCRdb stores just in-frame clones and leaves some out. This table holds some 160,000 clones, 77% found once. About this clone itself: The antigen is undetermined.

The origin of this receptor is a woman aged 25 to 39 in good health and CMV-seronegative. Sequencing input: PBMCs. The V call is TRBV9, the J call TRBJ2-7; 8 nucleotides align to TRBD1. The CDR3 loop reads CASSHGQGNYEQYF. The CDR3 nucleotides are TGTGCCAGCAGCCATGGACAGGGCAACTACGAGCAGTACTTC. Full variable domain (outside the CDR3, taken from reference TRBV9 and TRBJ2-7): DSGVTQTPKHLITATGQRVTLRCSPRSGDLSVYWYQQSLDQGLQFLIQYYNGEERAKGNILERFSAQQFPDLHSELNLSSLELGDSALYFCASSHGQGNYEQYFGPGTRLTVT.